The sequence of this T cell receptor beta chain was determined in a study of cytomegalovirus exposure and HLA in healthy donors. Study-wide points: A likely sequencing artifact accounted for one observed cluster of highly shared sequence variants.

PCR involved 60 Vbeta and 13 Jbeta primers. Assay used: immunoSEQ multiplex PCR; TCRdb lists only in-frame clones, some missing. The table shows some 180,000 clones, with about nine tenths occurring only once. Remarks on this clone: Its target is unknown. One end of the junction does not line up with germline, which may come from a read error.

Germline CDR1 reads SEHNR; CDR2 reads FQNEAQ (reference sequence). The CDR3 spans 14 residues. The specimen was PBMCs. The chain is built from TRBV7-9 and TRBJ1-5; the D gene is possibly TRBD1 (6 bases). The TCR sequence derives from a boy aged 2 to 9 in good health and CMV-seronegative. CDR3 coding DNA: TGTTCCAGCAGCTTAACGACAGGTGATCAGCCCCAGCATTTT. As protein: CSSSLTTGDQPQHF.